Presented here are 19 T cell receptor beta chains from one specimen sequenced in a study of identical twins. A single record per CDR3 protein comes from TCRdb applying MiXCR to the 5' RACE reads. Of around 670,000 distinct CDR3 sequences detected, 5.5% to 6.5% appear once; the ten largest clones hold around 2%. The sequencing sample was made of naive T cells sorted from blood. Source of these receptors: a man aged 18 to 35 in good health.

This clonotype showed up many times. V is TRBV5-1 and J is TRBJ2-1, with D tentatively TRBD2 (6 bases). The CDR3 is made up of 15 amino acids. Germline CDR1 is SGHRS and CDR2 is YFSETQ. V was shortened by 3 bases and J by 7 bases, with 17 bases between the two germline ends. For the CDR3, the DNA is TGCGCCAGCAGCTGGGAACCGGGACTTCAAAATGAGCAGTTCTTC. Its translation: CASSWEPGLQNEQFF.

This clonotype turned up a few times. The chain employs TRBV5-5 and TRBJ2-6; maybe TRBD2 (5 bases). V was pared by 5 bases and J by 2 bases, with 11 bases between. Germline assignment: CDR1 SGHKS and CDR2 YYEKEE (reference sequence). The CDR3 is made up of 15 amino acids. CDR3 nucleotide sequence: TGTGCCAGCAGATGGACCGGGGCTGGGGCCAACGTCCTGACTTTC. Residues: CASRWTGAGANVLTF.

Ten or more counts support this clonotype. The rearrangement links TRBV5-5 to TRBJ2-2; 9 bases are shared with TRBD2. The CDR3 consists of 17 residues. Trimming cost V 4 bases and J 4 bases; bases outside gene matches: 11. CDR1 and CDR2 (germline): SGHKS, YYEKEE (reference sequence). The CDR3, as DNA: TGTGCCAGCAGCCTGCGGGGGGGACCCTCTCCCACCGGGGAGCTGTTTTTT. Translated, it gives CASSLRGGPSPTGELFF.

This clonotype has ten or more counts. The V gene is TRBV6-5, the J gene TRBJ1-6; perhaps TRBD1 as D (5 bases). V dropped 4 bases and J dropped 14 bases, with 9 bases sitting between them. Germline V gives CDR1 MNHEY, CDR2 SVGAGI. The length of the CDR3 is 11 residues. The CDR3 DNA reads TGTGCCAGCAGTTCACCGGGGGCCCTCCACTTT. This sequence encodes CASSSPGALHF.

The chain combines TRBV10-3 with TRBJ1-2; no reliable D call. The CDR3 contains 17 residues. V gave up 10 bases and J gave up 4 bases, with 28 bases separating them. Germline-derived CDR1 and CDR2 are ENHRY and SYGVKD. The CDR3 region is CATQPGRGSSPLYGYTF. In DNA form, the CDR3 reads TGTGCCACCCAACCCGGGCGCGGCTCTTCCCCCCTCTATGGCTACACCTTC.

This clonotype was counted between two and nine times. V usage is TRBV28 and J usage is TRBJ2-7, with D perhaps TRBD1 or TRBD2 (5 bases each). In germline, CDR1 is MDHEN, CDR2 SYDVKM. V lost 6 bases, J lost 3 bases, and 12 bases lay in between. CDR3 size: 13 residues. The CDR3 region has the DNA TGTGCCAGCAGCGGGGACGGAAACTACGAGCAGTACGTC. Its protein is CASSGDGNYEQYV.

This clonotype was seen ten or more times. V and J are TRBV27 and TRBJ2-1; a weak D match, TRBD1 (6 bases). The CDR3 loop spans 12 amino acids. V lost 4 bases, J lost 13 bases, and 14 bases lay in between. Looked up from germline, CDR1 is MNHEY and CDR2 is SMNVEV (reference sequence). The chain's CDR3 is CASSSGEQGQFF. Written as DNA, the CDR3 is TGTGCCAGCAGTTCTGGGGAACAGGGTCAGTTCTTC.

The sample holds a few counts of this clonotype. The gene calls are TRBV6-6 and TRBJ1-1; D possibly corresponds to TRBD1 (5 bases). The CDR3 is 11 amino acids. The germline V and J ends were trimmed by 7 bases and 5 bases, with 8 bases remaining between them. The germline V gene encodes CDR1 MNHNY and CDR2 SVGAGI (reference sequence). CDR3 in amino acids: CASNGGTEAFF. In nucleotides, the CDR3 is TGTGCCAGCAATGGGGGTACTGAAGCTTTCTTT.

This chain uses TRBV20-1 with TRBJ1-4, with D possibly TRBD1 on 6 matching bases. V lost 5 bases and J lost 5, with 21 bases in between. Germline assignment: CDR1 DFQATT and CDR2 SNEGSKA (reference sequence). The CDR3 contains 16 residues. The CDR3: CSALASRTERNEKLFF. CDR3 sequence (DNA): TGCAGTGCTCTGGCCAGTAGGACAGAAAGGAATGAAAAACTGTTTTTT.

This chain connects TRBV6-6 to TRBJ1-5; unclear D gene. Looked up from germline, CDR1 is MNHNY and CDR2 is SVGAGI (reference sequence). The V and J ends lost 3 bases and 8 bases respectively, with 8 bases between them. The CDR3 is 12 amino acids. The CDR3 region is CASSYGVEPQHF. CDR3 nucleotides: TGTGCCAGCAGTTATGGGGTTGAGCCCCAGCATTTT.

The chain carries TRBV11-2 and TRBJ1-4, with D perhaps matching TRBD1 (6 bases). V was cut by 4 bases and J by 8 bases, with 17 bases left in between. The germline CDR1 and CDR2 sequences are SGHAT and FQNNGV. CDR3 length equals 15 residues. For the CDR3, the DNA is TGTGCCAGCAGCTGGGACGGGGGCTCCTGGGAAAAACTGTTTTTT. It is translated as CASSWDGGSWEKLFF.

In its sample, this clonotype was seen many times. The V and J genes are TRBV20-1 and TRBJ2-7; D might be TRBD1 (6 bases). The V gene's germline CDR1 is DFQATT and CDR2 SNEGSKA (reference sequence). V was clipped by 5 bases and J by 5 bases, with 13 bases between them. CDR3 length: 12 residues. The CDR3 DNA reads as TGCAGTGCTCCGACAGGTCGGCACGAGCAGTACTTC. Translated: CSAPTGRHEQYF.

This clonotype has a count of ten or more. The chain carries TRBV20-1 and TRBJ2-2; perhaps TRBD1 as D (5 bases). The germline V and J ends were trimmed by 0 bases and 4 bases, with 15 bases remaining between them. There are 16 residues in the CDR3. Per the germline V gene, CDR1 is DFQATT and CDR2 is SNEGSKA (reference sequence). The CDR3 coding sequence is TGCAGTGCTAGAGATCCGGGCAGGGCAAGCACCGGGGAGCTGTTTTTT. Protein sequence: CSARDPGRASTGELFF.

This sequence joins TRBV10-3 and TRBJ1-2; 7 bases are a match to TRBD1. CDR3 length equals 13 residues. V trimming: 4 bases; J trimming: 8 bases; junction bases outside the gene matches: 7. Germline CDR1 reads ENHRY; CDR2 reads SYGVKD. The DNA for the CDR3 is TGTGCCATCAGTGCAGGGGGTCTGGGAGGCTACACCTTC. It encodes CAISAGGLGGYTF.

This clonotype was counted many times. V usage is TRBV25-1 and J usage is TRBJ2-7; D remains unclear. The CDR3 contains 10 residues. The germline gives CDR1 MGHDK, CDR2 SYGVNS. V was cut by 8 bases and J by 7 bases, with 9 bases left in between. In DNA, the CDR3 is TGTGCCAGCTGGGGATTTGAGCAGTACGTC. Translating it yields CASWGFEQYV.

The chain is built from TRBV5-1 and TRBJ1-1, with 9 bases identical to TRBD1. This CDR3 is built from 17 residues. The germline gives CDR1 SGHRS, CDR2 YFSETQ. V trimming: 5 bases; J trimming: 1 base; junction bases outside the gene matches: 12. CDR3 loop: CASRQYRGLEKNTEAFF. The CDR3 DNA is TGCGCCAGCAGACAATACAGGGGGCTAGAGAAGAACACTGAAGCTTTCTTT.

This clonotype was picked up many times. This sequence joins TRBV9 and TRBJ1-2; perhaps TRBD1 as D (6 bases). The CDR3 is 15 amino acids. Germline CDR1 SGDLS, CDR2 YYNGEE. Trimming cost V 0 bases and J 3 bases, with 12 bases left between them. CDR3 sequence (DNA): TGTGCCAGCAGCGTAGAAGGGGGGACTTACTATGGCTACACCTTC. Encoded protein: CASSVEGGTYYGYTF.

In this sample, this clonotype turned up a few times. The CDR3 DNA is TGCAGTGCTAGACCCCGGTTATTTCAGGGTGGCTACACCTTC. Translation: CSARPRLFQGGYTF. The chain uses TRBV20-1 and TRBJ1-2, with D perhaps TRBD1 (5 bases). V was cut by 2 bases and J by 7 bases, with 17 bases left in between. CDR1 is DFQATT, CDR2 SNEGSKA, per germline (reference sequence). This CDR3 spans 14 amino acids.

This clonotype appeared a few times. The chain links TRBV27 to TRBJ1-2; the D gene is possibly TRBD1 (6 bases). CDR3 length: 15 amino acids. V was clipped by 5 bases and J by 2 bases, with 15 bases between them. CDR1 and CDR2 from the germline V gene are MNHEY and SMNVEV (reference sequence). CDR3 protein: CASSISGQGNYGYTF. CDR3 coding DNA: TGTGCCAGCAGTATCAGTGGGCAGGGGAACTATGGCTACACCTTC.